This T cell receptor beta chain came from a study of T-cell memory formation after mild COVID-19. Study-wide background: TCR clusters mostly belonged to single donors. Study results and limitations: CD4+ contracting clones were found mainly in CM and EM, and CD8+ ones in EMRA. Clones contracting across day 15 to 85 had a balanced CD4/CD8 profile; later expanding clones leaned CD4+.

It was 5'RACE with constant-segment primers that produced the TCR alpha and TCR beta cDNA libraries, which carried sample barcodes and UMIs. MiXCR, run by TCRdb on the 5' RACE reads, gives a single entry per CDR3 protein. The data contain 350,000 or so distinct CDR3 sequences, 20% to 25% of them singletons. Germline V gene lookup returns CDR1 SGHRS and CDR2 YFSETQ. V lost 0 bases and J 6 bases, leaving 13 bases between the germline ends. The CDR3 runs to 15 residues. This clonotype was picked up many times. Its target is unknown. This clonotype originated in a young man who had mild COVID-19 (a few samples of this study predate the infection). Cell type and time point are not known. The chain recombines TRBV5-1 with TRBJ2-1; D is undetermined. Source material: PBMCs or a T cell subset sorted from them (not recorded which). CDR3 nucleotides: TGCGCCAGCAGCTTGGGCGGAAAGTGGAGCAATGAGCAGTTCTTC. It yields the protein CASSLGGKWSNEQFF. Full variable domain (remainder filled in from reference TRBV5-1 and TRBJ2-1): KAGVTQTPRYLIKTRGQQVTLSCSPISGHRSVSWYQQTPGQGLQFLFEYFSETQRNKGNFPGRFSGRQFSNSRSEMNVSTLELGDSALYLCASSLGGKWSNEQFFGPGTRLTVL.